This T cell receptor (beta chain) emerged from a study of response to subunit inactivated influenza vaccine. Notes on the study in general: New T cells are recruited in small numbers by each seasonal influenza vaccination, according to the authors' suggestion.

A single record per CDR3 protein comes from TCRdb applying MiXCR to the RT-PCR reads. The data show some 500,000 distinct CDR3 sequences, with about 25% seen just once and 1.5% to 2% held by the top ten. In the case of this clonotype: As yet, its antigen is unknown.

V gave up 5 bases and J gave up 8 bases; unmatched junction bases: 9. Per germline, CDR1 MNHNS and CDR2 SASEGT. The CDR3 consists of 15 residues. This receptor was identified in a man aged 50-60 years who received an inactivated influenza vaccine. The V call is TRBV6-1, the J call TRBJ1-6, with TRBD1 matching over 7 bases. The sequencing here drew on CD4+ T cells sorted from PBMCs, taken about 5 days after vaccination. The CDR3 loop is CASSRRQGNYSPLHF. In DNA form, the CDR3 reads TGTGCCAGCAGTCGACGACAGGGAAATTATTCACCCCTCCACTTT.